The present T cell receptor (beta chain) was sequenced within a study of blood T cell repertoires in COVID-19. The germline CDR1 and CDR2 sequences are LNHDA and SQIVND (reference sequence). The CDR3 runs 15 residues. V lost 5 bases to trimming and J lost 4 bases; unmatched junction nucleotides: 4. Data came from immunoSEQ multiplex PCR; TCRdb stores just in-frame clones and leaves some out. The table records under 300,000 clones, 75% to 90% of them present only once. The cohort comprised adults aged roughly 18 to 100 years residing in about 25 US areas. Sequenced material: PBMCs or T cells enriched from blood (not recorded which). This TCR came from a woman aged 40 to 50 who had been exposed to COVID-19. The rearrangement uses TRBV19 and TRBJ2-1; 11 positions agree with TRBD2. CDR3 sequence reads: CASSLAGGPYNEQFF. The CDR3 DNA sequence: TGTGCCAGTAGTTTAGCGGGGGGGCCGTACAATGAGCAGTTCTTC.